This is a list of T cell receptor beta chains from one sample in a study of T cell repertoires in cytomegalovirus infection. One entry per CDR3 protein, called by TCRdb with MiXCR from the reads. The data hold roughly 990,000 distinct CDR3 sequences, with approximately 32% observed a single time. The antigens these receptors bind are not known. The sample was cultured CD8+ T cells from PBMCs, taken from culture after CMV antigen stimulation. The receptors come from a human donor in good health (CMV status not recorded). Some clones in this sample may be carry-over from other donors' samples. The CDR3 runs from the conserved cysteine through the conserved F or W. D genes are given only for firm matches. Expanded clones are given a class, and other clones once, few, many or no size at all.

J,V,size,D,DNA,CDR3
TRBJ2-1,TRBV19,.,.,TGTGCCAGTAGTTCGTGGGATTTCAATGAGCAGTTCTTC,CASSSWDFNEQFF
TRBJ2-2,TRBV9,.,.,TGTGCCAGCAGCGGTATAGCCGGGGAGCTGTTTTTT,CASSGIAGELFF
TRBJ1-2,TRBV29-1,.,.,TGCAGCGTTGAAGAGGACTCCTATGGCTACACCTTC,CSVEEDSYGYTF
TRBJ2-3,TRBV6-5,few,.,TGTGCCAGCAGTTACCAGGGCGGTCCCCGGTATTTT,CASSYQGGPRYF
TRBJ1-3,TRBV6-4,.,TRBD1,TGTGCCAGCAGGACAGGGGTCGCCGGAAACACCATATATTTT,CASRTGVAGNTIYF
TRBJ2-1,TRBV7-8,few,.,TGTGCCAGCAGCTTCGGTCCGGGGCCGATGGAGCAGTTCTTC,CASSFGPGPMEQFF
TRBJ1-5,TRBV6-2/TRBV6-3,.,TRBD1,TGTGCCAGCAGTTTCACAGTCGGGACAGGGGATCAGCCCCAGCATTTT,CASSFTVGTGDQPQHF
TRBJ1-1,TRBV19,.,TRBD1,TGTGCCAGTATTCCAGGGGGTTTGACTGAAGCTTTCTTT,CASIPGGLTEAFF
TRBJ1-2,TRBV12-3/TRBV12-4,.,.,TGTGCCAGCAGTTTAGACCCCAGGGGCAGGCTATATGGCTACACCTTC,CASSLDPRGRLYGYTF
TRBJ2-7,TRBV6-6,.,TRBD2,TGTGCCAGCAGTTACGAAAGGGGAGGGTACGAGCAGTACTTC,CASSYERGGYEQYF
TRBJ2-3,TRBV6-1,.,.,TGTGCCAGCAGTTACGCACACAGGGTAATTGACACAGATACGCAGTATTTT,CASSYAHRVIDTDTQYF